The 3 T cell receptor beta chains in this list originate from one sample, sequenced in a study of T cells after yellow fever vaccination. TCRdb re-called the 5' RACE reads through MiXCR, storing one row per CDR3 protein. The sample includes a few hundred thousand distinct CDR3 sequences, over 3.5% of them seen just once. The sample here was PBMCs, taken 5 days after the yellow fever booster vaccination. These receptors originate from a man aged 18 to 29 who received the YFV17D yellow fever vaccine.

This sequence joins TRBV29-1 and TRBJ1-5, with D perhaps TRBD1 (5 bases). The ends were cut back, 4 bases at V and 3 bases at J, with 16 bases in the middle. The CDR3 is made up of 15 amino acids. The germline CDR1 and CDR2 sequences are SQVTM and ANQGSEA. CDR3 in amino acids: CSVAGSQGDNQPQHF. In nucleotides, the CDR3 is TGCAGCGTTGCAGGGAGTCAGGGAGACAATCAGCCCCAGCATTTT.

This clonotype was seen ten or more times. The V call is TRBV20-1, the J call TRBJ1-6, with a weak D call TRBD1 (5 bases). The V gene's germline CDR1 is DFQATT and CDR2 SNEGSKA (reference sequence). V was shortened by 4 bases and J by 10 bases, with 8 bases between the two germline ends. The CDR3 has 11 amino acids. CDR3 bases: TGCAGTGCTACTAGGGGATCACCCCTCCACTTT. Residues: CSATRGSPLHF.

The V and J genes are TRBV29-1 and TRBJ2-2, with a tentative D call TRBD1 (5 bases). Trimming took off 2 bases at V and 4 bases at J, with 14 bases between the two ends. The CDR3 has 15 amino acids. Germline CDR1 is SQVTM and CDR2 is ANQGSEA. For the CDR3, the DNA is TGCAGCGTTGAATTGGCAGGGAAGGTCACCGGGGAGCTGTTTTTT. This codes for CSVELAGKVTGELFF.